These 2 T cell receptor beta chains were sequenced from one sample in a study of T cells in Graves' hyperthyroidism and ophthalmopathy. Authors of the study amplified TCR beta CDR3 regions from RNA transcripts. The HTBI primer set drove a first-round RT-PCR of the TCR CDR3. TCRdb fed the multiplex PCR reads into MiXCR, producing one record per CDR3 protein. The sample lists 250,000 to 300,000 distinct CDR3 sequences; roughly 19% were seen once. The specimen sequenced was blood. The receptors come from a man aged 50-59 years with Graves' ophthalmopathy.

This clonotype occurred many times. The chain uses TRBV7-9 and TRBJ2-3; no definite D call. The CDR3 is made up of 13 amino acids. Looked up from germline, CDR1 is SEHNR and CDR2 is FQNEAQ (reference sequence). Trimming removed 5 bases at V and 6 bases at J, with 12 bases between. CDR3 coding DNA: TGTGCCAGCAGCCTCGGCTCTGGGGATACGCAGTATTTT. Translating gives CASSLGSGDTQYF.

This clonotype was observed a handful of times. The J gene is TRBJ1-3, the V gene TRBV6-1, with D possibly TRBD1 on 6 matching bases. CDR1 MNHNS and CDR2 SASEGT come from the germline V gene. The CDR3 is 15 amino acids. V was cut by 0 bases and J by 4 bases, with 10 bases left in between. Here the CDR3 reads CASSEAAGAGNTIYF. The CDR3 region has the DNA TGTGCCAGCAGTGAAGCAGCAGGGGCAGGAAACACCATATATTTT.